This passage covers 18 T cell receptor beta chains from one sample sequenced in a study of blood T cells in healthy people across ages. It was with a sample-barcoded 5' primer and a J-beta primer mix that a second PCR of roughly 7 to 12 cycles was run. In TCRdb, the 5' RACE reads were re-called with MiXCR into one record per CDR3 protein. There are approximately 1.5 million distinct CDR3 sequences in the sample; approximately 42% occur only once, and just over 4% lies in the top ten. Specimen: blood. These receptors were obtained from a woman in her late teens or twenties in good health.

This sequence joins TRBV6-6 and TRBJ2-7; 7 bases match TRBD1. The germline gives CDR1 MNHNY, CDR2 SVGAGI (reference sequence). The V and J ends lost 0 bases and 5 bases, in that order; junction bases with no gene match: 4. This CDR3 has 14 amino acids. The CDR3 DNA sequence: TGTGCCAGCAGTTACTCCGGACAGGTCCACGAGCAGTACTTC. This sequence encodes CASSYSGQVHEQYF.

This clonotype occurred many times. The gene calls are TRBV29-1 and TRBJ2-5, with TRBD1 identical over 8 bases. The junction had 6 bases not matched to a gene; V was cut back by 2 bases and J by 4 bases. Germline assignment: CDR1 SQVTM and CDR2 ANQGSEA. CDR3 size: 14 residues. CDR3 in DNA: TGCAGCGTTGAACCCAGGGGGCAGGGAGAGACCCAGTACTTC. Its protein product is CSVEPRGQGETQYF.

The chain links TRBV6-1 to TRBJ1-1, with D unresolved. Trimming removed 4 bases from V and 0 bases from J, with 12 bases in between. This CDR3 region has 15 residues. Looked up from germline, CDR1 is MNHNS and CDR2 is SASEGT. The CDR3, as DNA: TGTGCCAGCAGTGTCCCGGGAACGATGAACACTGAAGCTTTCTTT. Translating it yields CASSVPGTMNTEAFF.

The chain recombines TRBV4-1 with TRBJ2-3; TRBD2 matches at 12 bases. Looked up from germline, CDR1 is MGHRA and CDR2 is YSYEKL. The ends lost 4 bases at V and 2 bases at J; junction bases unmatched: 13. The CDR3 contains 19 residues. The CDR3 loop reads CASSLSTSGRGGPTDTQYF. The DNA of the CDR3 is TGCGCCAGCAGCCTCTCGACTAGCGGGAGAGGGGGCCCCACAGATACGCAGTATTTT.

This chain uses TRBV15 with TRBJ1-1, with 7 positions matching TRBD1. The CDR3 length is 14 residues. J lost 5 bases, V lost 3 bases, and 6 bases had no gene match. Germline V CDR1 and CDR2: LNHNV, YYDKDF (reference sequence). The CDR3 is CATSRDRRGTEAFF. CDR3 coding DNA: TGTGCCACCAGCAGGGACCGCAGGGGGACTGAAGCTTTCTTT.

The J gene is TRBJ2-3, the V gene TRBV27, with D hard to call. Germline CDR1 reads MNHEY; CDR2 reads SMNVEV (reference sequence). V lost 2 bases, J lost 3 bases, and 12 bases lay in between. This CDR3 spans 15 amino acids. The CDR3 here is CASSLQVWRTDTQYF. Written as DNA, the CDR3 is TGTGCCAGCAGTTTACAGGTTTGGCGAACAGATACGCAGTATTTT.

The chain has TRBV20-1 and TRBJ2-5; D is undetermined. V lost 2 bases and J lost 5, with 9 bases in between. CDR1 is DFQATT, CDR2 SNEGSKA, per germline (reference sequence). CDR3 size: 12 residues. CDR3 coding DNA: TGCAGTGCTAGAAGCGATCAGGAGACCCAGTACTTC. Its translation is CSARSDQETQYF.

In its sample, this clonotype was seen a few times. This chain connects TRBV6-1 to TRBJ1-2; D remains ambiguous. The CDR3 contains 14 residues. V lost 2 bases and J lost 8, with 15 bases in between. Per the germline V gene, CDR1 is MNHNS and CDR2 is SASEGT. The CDR3 DNA reads TGTGCCAGCAGTGAATCGGGATTTCGTAGAGGCTACACCTTC. Protein product: CASSESGFRRGYTF.

This chain uses TRBV14 with TRBJ2-7; 9 bases fit TRBD1. This CDR3 has 17 amino acids. In germline, CDR1 is SGHDN, CDR2 FVKESK. The J segment lost 7 bases and the V segment lost 0 bases, leaving 13 bases of the junction unmatched. This chain's CDR3 is CASSQDWRGTGLREQYF. CDR3 coding DNA: TGTGCCAGCAGCCAAGACTGGCGTGGGACAGGGCTTCGGGAGCAGTACTTC.

The V and J genes are TRBV25-1 and TRBJ2-1, with unresolved D. V lost 5 bases to trimming and J lost 0 bases, with 11 bases between them. The CDR3 has 15 residues. Germline CDR1 MGHDK, CDR2 SYGVNS. The CDR3 loop reads CASSTNTGSYNEQFF. The CDR3 DNA reads as TGTGCCAGCAGTACCAACACTGGCTCCTACAATGAGCAGTTCTTC.

This clonotype was picked up a small number of times. V usage is TRBV5-1 and J usage is TRBJ2-7; 8 nucleotides align to TRBD1. The V segment lost 4 bases and the J segment 2 bases; nucleotides outside the gene matches: 8. This CDR3 is built from 15 residues. Germline CDR1 reads SGHRS; CDR2 reads YFSETQ. The CDR3 DNA follows: TGCGCCAGCAGCCGGACAGGGTCTCCAGCCTACGAGCAGTACTTC. This sequence encodes CASSRTGSPAYEQYF.

This sequence joins TRBV2 and TRBJ2-7; possibly TRBD1 for D (5 bases). The CDR3 loop spans 13 amino acids. Trimming shortened V by 8 bases and J by 3 bases, and 14 bases separated the two germline ends. Germline lookup yields CDR1 SNHLY and CDR2 FYNNEI. In nucleotides, the CDR3 is TGTGCCAGCGGGGCTAGACTGAGCTACGAGCAGTACTTC. It encodes CASGARLSYEQYF.

About this clonotype: Its ends do not fully match the called genes, so a read error is possible. The chain joins TRBV7-3 to TRBJ1-1, with D unclear. CDR1 SGHTA and CDR2 FQGTGA come from the germline V gene. The CDR3 totals 14 residues. The CDR3 sequence: CASSLTEYNIEAFF. CDR3 DNA sequence: TGTGCCAGCAGCTTAACGGAGTACAACATTGAAGCTTTCTTT.

This clonotype occurred a few times. J is TRBJ2-7 and V is TRBV6-2 or TRBV6-3; possibly TRBD1 for D (6 bases). Germline CDR1 reads MNHEY; CDR2 reads SVGEGT. Trimming pared 2 bases from V and 0 bases from J, leaving 11 bases between. The CDR3 is 15 residues long. As DNA, the CDR3 is TGTGCCAGCAGTTACGGGGGCGCGGGCTCCTACGAGCAGTACTTC. Translating it yields CASSYGGAGSYEQYF.

This chain links TRBV7-3 with TRBJ1-2; D remains ambiguous. Per the germline V gene, CDR1 is SGHTA and CDR2 is FQGTGA. CDR3 length: 15 amino acids. V gave up 2 bases and J gave up 3 bases, with 13 bases separating them. CDR3 coding DNA: TGTGCCAGCAGCTTATCCGCCCGGGAGCACTATGGCTACACCTTC. It specifies CASSLSAREHYGYTF.

With respect to this clonotype: One end of the junction is discordant with germline, which a read error may explain. The chain combines TRBV10-3 with TRBJ2-3, with 8 bases matching TRBD2. The CDR3 runs 16 residues. Germline V gene data show CDR1 as ENHRY and CDR2 as SYGVKD. CDR3: CAIRQQLAGGGDMQYF. The CDR3 region has the DNA TGTGCCATCAGGCAACAACTGGCGGGAGGAGGAGATATGCAGTATTTT.

This clonotype was observed a handful of times. The chain carries TRBV27 and TRBJ2-5; tentatively, D is TRBD1 or TRBD2 (5 bases each). TRBJ2-7 explains the end of the DNA better; the J call may be wrong. Germline V gene lookup returns CDR1 MNHEY and CDR2 SMNVEV (reference sequence). This CDR3 spans 14 amino acids. The DNA of the CDR3 is TGTGCCAGCAGTGCCCAAGGGACCCTTCACGAGCAGTACTTC. This codes for CASSAQGTLHEQYF.

J is TRBJ1-4 and V is TRBV7-2; D perhaps matches TRBD1 (6 bases). Between the trimmed V and J ends, which lost 5 bases and 6 bases, there was a span of 19 bases. The V gene's germline CDR1 is SGHTA and CDR2 FQGNSA. There are 16 residues in the CDR3. The CDR3 sequence: CTSSPTRGSSYEKLFF. The CDR3 DNA is TGTACCAGCAGCCCAACCAGGGGATCGTCTTATGAAAAACTGTTTTTT.